This TCR beta chain was observed in a study of blood T cell repertoires in COVID-19 (dated by TCRdb to 2018 to 2021). Background for the entire study: Samples covering the acute and convalescent phases of COVID-19 were provided by collaborators in the United States, Italy and Spain. The repertoires were released in a freely available public database meant as a resource for research on the immune response to SARS-CoV-2. The material from the prospective study consisted of cDNA or gDNA derived from T cells, B-cell-depleted T cells, or PBMCs. The samples were drawn from two sources: the first 160 participants of the ongoing ImmuneRACE study, and 950 to 1,500 subjects contributed by 6 global collaborators. HLA class I and class II types, where available, came from metadata supplied by the sample provider rather than from assay-based typing. Nearly every sample came with metadata listing a de-identified subject ID, COVID-19 status, age in years and sex. Subjects who had been exposed to COVID-19, were actively infected with it, or had recovered from it provided the deeply sampled blood TCRbeta repertoires that made up the dataset.

V gives up 6 bases and J gives up 3 bases, and the segment between their germline ends measures 15 bases. Measured from the cysteine to the phenylalanine, the CDR3 is 15 residues long. The only DNA kept is the CDR3, 45 bases in frame from the first base. CDR1 and CDR2, looked up from the germline V gene (reference sequence), are SGHKS and YYEKEE. Broader findings and caveats from the paper: How much clinical and demographic metadata was included differed by source and by participant, and the metadata was provided uncurated.

Participants in the prospective study were aged about 18 to 89 years, lived in 24 United States geographic areas, and enrolled through a virtual design. To assign participants to cohorts, the prospective study relied on clinical history that participants themselves reported in a screening survey and a study questionnaire. ImmuneRACE Cohort 3 recovered participants were defined by two consecutive negative NP/OP PCR tests, healthcare professional clearance, or symptom resolution. Mobile phlebotomists in the prospective study collected whole blood, serum and a nasopharyngeal or oropharyngeal swab from every participant. Additional blood draws and questionnaires over an approximately two-month period could optionally be provided by prospective study participants. Blood samples from the prospective study were shipped frozen or at room temperature prior to DNA extraction. In the case of this clone: Its antigen has not been determined. No much larger clonotype is one base removed from it; base qualities were not supplied.

The immunoSEQ Assay, a bias-controlled multiplex PCR, was used to amplify TCRbeta CDR3 regions from genomic DNA. Processing in the source paper ran as follows. Nucleated cell counts per sample were estimated from amplification of reference gene primers within the assay. To quantify the absolute abundance of each unique TCRbeta CDR3 rearrangement, sequence reads were collapsed and filtered. For each sample, productive Simpson clonality was calculated by taking the square root of Simpson's diversity index across productive rearrangements. Sourced from immuneACCESS, this table was stored by TCRdb with only in-frame sequences that have V and J called. A share of the clones is absent; for the studies checked, an unresolved V gene accounts for under half, and the remainder has no known explanation. Clonal size and the V and J genes are those of that table, whereas D and trimming came from the DNA. Here the sample has about 170,000 clones; around 83% occur a single time. The top ten clonotypes cover nearly 15% of the sample.

The TCR was taken from a man aged 45-65 years who had recovered from COVID-19. The chain is encoded by TRBV5-5 joined to TRBJ1-4; TRBD1 is perhaps the D gene, given 5 matching bases. Sequencing used PBMCs or T cells enriched from blood (not recorded which). CDR3 protein: CASTRQGSANEKLFF. The DNA sequence is as follows: TGTGCCAGCACCCGTCAGGGTTCGGCTAATGAAAAACTGTTTTTT. Beyond the CDR3, the reference TRBV5-5 and TRBJ1-4 genes provide the residues; the full variable domain reads: DAGVTQSPTHLIKTRGQQVTLRCSPISGHKSVSWYQQVLGQGPQFIFQYYEKEERGRGNFPDRFSARQFPNYSSELNVNALLLGDSALYLCASTRQGSANEKLFFGSGTQLSVL.